Below, 21 T cell receptor beta chains from the same sample are listed, as sequenced in a study of cytomegalovirus exposure and HLA in healthy donors. A multiplex PCR was run with 60 Vbeta primers and 13 Jbeta primers. Sequencing was performed with immunoSEQ multiplex PCR; in TCRdb, only in-frame clones are kept and a portion is missing. The data contain about 170,000 clones, 75% to 90% of them singletons. Sample: PBMCs. These receptors all come from a girl aged 2-10 years in good health and CMV-seropositive.

About this clone itself: This CDR3 is also generated by other DNA sequences in the sample. This rearrangement joins TRBV27 to TRBJ2-7; the match to TRBD1 covers 9 bases. The V segment lost 3 bases and the J segment 1 base; nucleotides outside the gene matches: 1. The germline V gene has CDR1 MNHEY and CDR2 SMNVEV (reference sequence). The CDR3 has 14 amino acids. CDR3 DNA sequence: TGTGCCAGCAGTTTCGGACAGGGGTCCTACGAGCAGTACTTC. It yields the protein CASSFGQGSYEQYF.

The chain links TRBV10-1 to TRBJ1-3, with 7 positions matching TRBD1. The V segment lost 7 bases and the J segment 0 bases; nucleotides outside the gene matches: 6. The CDR3 is 15 amino acids. Germline V gives CDR1 WNHNN, CDR2 SYGVQD (reference sequence). CDR3 sequence: CASNTGQSSGNTIYF. The CDR3 DNA sequence: TGCGCCAGCAATACGGGACAGAGCTCTGGAAACACCATATATTTT.

The sample holds one count of this clone. This CDR3 reads CASSSDQGARQPQHF. The CDR3 DNA follows: TGTGCCAGCAGCTCAGATCAGGGGGCGAGGCAGCCCCAGCATTTT. The chain combines TRBV7-9 with TRBJ1-5; 8 bases align to TRBD1. Germline CDR1 SEHNR, CDR2 FQNEAQ (reference sequence). V gave up 4 bases and J gave up 7 bases; unmatched junction bases: 9. This CDR3 region has 15 residues.

As regards this clone: A far more abundant clone sits one base away, making this likely a read error. The chain recombines TRBV7-3 with TRBJ2-7; D is uncertain. V was clipped by 5 bases and J by 3 bases, with 5 bases between them. CDR3 length equals 11 residues. Germline values: CDR1 SGHTA, CDR2 FQGTGA. The CDR3, as DNA: TGTGCCAGCAGCCCGGGCTACGAGCAGTACTTC. Residues: CASSPGYEQYF.

The chain combines TRBV6-1 with TRBJ1-1; 8 positions agree with TRBD1. The trim removed 6 bases at V and 0 bases at J, leaving 3 bases unmatched. This CDR3 is built from 14 residues. Germline CDR1 and CDR2: MNHNS and SASEGT. CDR3 sequence reads: CASSGDRMNTEAFF. For the CDR3, the DNA is TGTGCCAGCAGCGGGGACAGGATGAACACTGAAGCTTTCTTT.

The chain couples TRBV7-9 to TRBJ2-1, with no clear D. The CDR3 contains 13 residues. Germline V gene lookup returns CDR1 SEHNR and CDR2 FQNEAQ (reference sequence). Trimming cost V 4 bases and J 5 bases, with 9 bases left between them. CDR3 sequence reads: CASSSNADNEQFF. The DNA of the CDR3 is TGTGCCAGCAGCTCTAACGCTGACAATGAGCAGTTCTTC.

The chain joins TRBV4-1 to TRBJ1-3; TRBD1 is a possible D gene (5 bases). V was trimmed by 0 bases and J by 3 bases, leaving 9 bases between them. The CDR3 is 15 amino acids. CDR1 is MGHRA, CDR2 YSYEKL, per germline. In nucleotides, the CDR3 is TGCGCCAGCAGCCAAGAGAGAAGGGGTGGAAACACCATATATTTT. Amino acids: CASSQERRGGNTIYF.

This chain uses TRBV29-1 with TRBJ1-1; no firm D call. The CDR3 extends over 8 amino acids. With 5 bases removed from V and 10 bases from J, the gap between germline ends came to 5 bases. Germline CDR1 reads SQVTM; CDR2 reads ANQGSEA. The CDR3 DNA follows: TGCAGCGTTCCTAGAGCTTTCTTT. Amino acids: CSVPRAFF.

The CDR3 sequence: CASSLDRGRTEAFF. CDR3 sequence (DNA): TGCGCCAGCAGCCTAGACAGGGGGCGTACTGAAGCTTTCTTT. The chain carries TRBV4-1 and TRBJ1-1, with 10 bases matching TRBD1. Looked up from germline, CDR1 is MGHRA and CDR2 is YSYEKL. The CDR3 length is 14 residues. Trimming at V came to 4 bases and at J to 5 bases, leaving 4 bases not matched to a gene.

In its sample, this clone was seen a few times. The chain links TRBV7-2 to TRBJ1-4; maybe TRBD1 (5 bases). The germline V and J ends were trimmed by 3 bases and 3 bases, with 11 bases remaining between them. Germline V gives CDR1 SGHTA, CDR2 FQGNSA. This CDR3 has 15 amino acids. CDR3 DNA sequence: TGTGCCAGCAGCTTTTCCGGGACTCCTAATGAAAAACTGTTTTTT. This encodes CASSFSGTPNEKLFF.

This chain uses TRBV4-1 with TRBJ2-3, with a tentative D call TRBD2 (5 bases). CDR3 length equals 17 residues. The ends were cut back, 4 bases at V and 2 bases at J, with 19 bases in the middle. Germline CDR1 and CDR2: MGHRA and YSYEKL. The CDR3 region is CASSRNRGRPHTDTQYF. CDR3 nucleotide sequence: TGCGCCAGCAGCCGAAACCGAGGGCGGCCCCACACAGATACGCAGTATTTT.

V gene TRBV18 combines with J gene TRBJ2-4, with D possibly being TRBD1 (6 bases). Looked up from germline, CDR1 is KGHSH and CDR2 is LQKENI. The CDR3 sequence is 18 residues long. V lost 3 bases, J lost 0 bases, and 18 bases lay in between. The CDR3 bases are TGTGCCAGCTCACCGTCCGGGTACAGGGCCTTAGCCAAAAACATTCAGTACTTC. It is translated as CASSPSGYRALAKNIQYF. The whole variable domain, remainder taken from reference TRBV18 and TRBJ2-4, is NAGVMQNPRHLVRRRGQEARLRCSPMKGHSHVYWYRQLPEEGLKFMVYLQKENIIDESGMPKERFSAEFPKEGPSILRIQQVVRGDSAAYFCASSPSGYRALAKNIQYFGAGTRLSVL.

This chain connects TRBV5-6 to TRBJ2-3; the match to TRBD1 covers 9 bases. The CDR3 is 17 residues long. Germline lookup yields CDR1 SGHDT and CDR2 YYEEEE. V lost 0 bases to trimming and J lost 1 base; unmatched junction nucleotides: 6. This CDR3 is CASSLGARTGGTDTQYF. DNA for the CDR3: TGTGCCAGCAGCTTGGGAGCAAGGACAGGGGGCACAGATACGCAGTATTTT.

The V gene is TRBV29-1, the J gene TRBJ2-3; the D gene is possibly TRBD2 (6 bases). Germline lookup yields CDR1 SQVTM and CDR2 ANQGSEA. The CDR3 totals 16 residues. Trimming removed 7 bases from V and 0 bases from J, with 20 bases in between. CDR3 region: CSAEPGTSRSTDTQYF. In DNA, the CDR3 is TGCAGCGCCGAACCGGGGACTTCACGGAGCACAGATACGCAGTATTTT.

CDR3 region: CAWNRGLYGYTF. In nucleotides, the CDR3 is TGTGCCTGGAACAGGGGGCTTTATGGCTACACCTTC. This sequence joins TRBV30 and TRBJ1-2; 9 nucleotides align to TRBD1. The CDR3 has 12 residues. Trimming cost V 4 bases and J 5 bases; bases outside gene matches: 2. CDR1 and CDR2 (germline): GTSNPN, SVGIG (reference sequence).

V gene TRBV20-1 combines with J gene TRBJ1-1; D not resolved. Germline values: CDR1 DFQATT, CDR2 SNEGSKA (reference sequence). V lost 8 bases and J lost 8, with 12 bases in between. This CDR3 is 10 amino acids long. The CDR3 reads CSSIKEEAFF. The DNA for the CDR3 is TGCAGTAGTATAAAGGAGGAAGCTTTCTTT.

V gene TRBV7-9 combines with J gene TRBJ1-5; D not resolved. V gave up 5 bases and J gave up 7 bases, with 12 bases separating them. The CDR3 runs 13 residues. CDR1 and CDR2 (germline): SEHNR, FQNEAQ (reference sequence). Here the CDR3 reads CASSPRTEQPQHF. The CDR3 nucleotides are TGTGCCAGCAGCCCTAGGACTGAACAGCCCCAGCATTTT.

The J gene is TRBJ2-7, the V gene TRBV28; 9 bases fit TRBD1. The germline V gene has CDR1 MDHEN and CDR2 SYDVKM. The CDR3 extends over 14 amino acids. V shed 6 bases and J 6 bases; nucleotides not matched to a gene: 9. The CDR3 sequence: CASRPGQGIVEQYF. Written as DNA, the CDR3 is TGTGCCAGCAGACCGGGACAGGGTATCGTCGAGCAGTACTTC.

V is TRBV9 and J is TRBJ1-3; D is possibly TRBD1 (5 bases). V gave up 0 bases and J gave up 2 bases, with 12 bases separating them. CDR3 length: 16 amino acids. Germline V gene lookup returns CDR1 SGDLS and CDR2 YYNGEE. DNA of the CDR3: TGTGCCAGCAGCGTAGACAGGAGGGCGACTGGAAACACCATATATTTT. Its protein product is CASSVDRRATGNTIYF.

V is TRBV5-4 and J is TRBJ2-2; 10 nucleotides match TRBD2. V dropped 5 bases and J dropped 4; count of bases not matched to a gene: 2. The length of the CDR3 is 14 residues. Germline values: CDR1 SGHNT, CDR2 YYREEE (reference sequence). The CDR3 nucleotides read TGTGCCAGCAGGAGGACTAGCGGCACCGGGGAGCTGTTTTTT. Amino acids: CASRRTSGTGELFF.

The chain recombines TRBV5-1 with TRBJ2-5, with 13 positions matching TRBD2. V lost 6 bases, J lost 5 bases, and 13 bases stayed unmatched. Germline lookup yields CDR1 SGHRS and CDR2 YFSETQ. The CDR3 is 17 amino acids. The CDR3 DNA sequence: TGCGCCAGCACGTTCCCCCGGACTAGCGGGAGCGGTGAGACCCAGTACTTC. This codes for CASTFPRTSGSGETQYF.